These T cell receptor beta chains were read from a single sample in a study of T cell changes during pregnancy in multiple sclerosis. TCRdb's copy holds only in-frame clones and misses some; the assay was immunoSEQ multiplex PCR. This sample has tens of thousands of clones, with around 94% found just once. The source was CD4+ T cells from peripheral blood mononuclear cells, collected in the third trimester of pregnancy. These receptors all come from a female donor with multiple sclerosis, enrolled in a pregnancy study. The CDR3 runs from the conserved cysteine through the conserved F or W. The D gene is left open where the match is weak. Size tells how often a clone was seen (once, few, many) or the class of an expanded clone, and some rows leave it out.

>NA|TRBJ2-7|TRBV7-2|NA
CASSLDRSTYEQYF
TGTGCCAGCAGCTTAGACAGGAGTACCTACGAGCAGTACTTC
>once|TRBJ2-1|TRBV29-1|TRBD1
CSVITGVVNEQFF
TGCAGCGTCATTACAGGGGTGGTCAATGAGCAGTTCTTC
>NA|TRBJ1-2|TRBV7-2|NA
CASSSETQGGYGYTF
TGTGCCAGCAGCTCCGAAACTCAGGGAGGCTATGGCTACACCTTC
>NA|TRBJ2-3|TRBV9|TRBD1
CASSVGSRGPSTDTQYF
TGTGCCAGCAGCGTAGGGTCCAGGGGGCCTAGCACAGATACGCAGTATTTT
>few|TRBJ1-1|TRBV5-4|TRBD1
CASSSGTARANTEAFF
TGTGCCAGCAGCTCCGGGACAGCGAGAGCGAACACTGAAGCTTTCTTT
>NA|TRBJ1-3|TRBV7-2|NA
CASSPRLSSGNTIYF
TGTGCCAGCAGCCCGAGACTGAGCTCTGGAAACACCATATATTTT
>NA|TRBJ1-2|TRBV11-2|TRBD1
CASSFTGGRDGYTF
TGTGCCAGCAGCTTCACAGGGGGGAGGGATGGCTACACCTTC
>NA|TRBJ1-5|TRBV10-3|TRBD1
CAISAAGTGGSNQPQHF
TGTGCCATCAGTGCGGCCGGGACAGGGGGCTCCAATCAGCCCCAGCATTTT
>NA|TRBJ2-1|TRBV6-5|TRBD2
CASSYSIVGGGLFF
TGTGCCAGCAGTTACTCGATAGTAGGCGGGGGGCTCTTCTTC
>NA|TRBJ1-6|TRBV6-5|NA
CASSSDRSSYNSPLHF
TGTGCCAGCAGTTCAGACAGGAGCTCCTATAATTCACCCCTCCACTTT
>NA|TRBJ2-5|TRBV20-1|NA
CSGQDQETQYF
TGCAGTGGACAGGACCAAGAGACCCAGTACTTC
>NA|TRBJ1-1|TRBV6-1|NA
CASNTGGVNTEAFF
TGTGCCAGCAACACGGGAGGAGTGAACACTGAAGCTTTCTTT
>NA|TRBJ1-1|TRBV20-1|NA
CSASGTTEAFF
TGCAGTGCTTCCGGGACTACTGAAGCTTTCTTT
>NA|TRBJ1-6|TRBV28|TRBD1
CASSLKLSTGGKSPLHF
TGTGCCAGCAGTTTAAAACTCTCGACAGGGGGCAAGTCACCCCTCCACTTT
>NA|TRBJ1-5|TRBV19|TRBD1
CASSMGQGAYQPQHF
TGTGCCAGTAGTATGGGACAGGGGGCTTATCAGCCCCAGCATTTT
>NA|TRBJ2-1|TRBV2|NA
CASSLQGYEQFF
TGTGCCAGCAGTTTGCAGGGCTATGAGCAGTTCTTC
>NA|TRBJ1-6|TRBV5-8|NA
CASSLVQGFFSPLHF
TGTGCCAGCAGCTTGGTCCAGGGCTTTTTTTCACCCCTCCACTTT
>once|TRBJ1-6|TRBV6-5|NA
CASSKGVQNSPLHF
TGTGCCAGCAGCAAAGGGGTGCAAAATTCACCCCTCCACTTT
>NA|TRBJ2-3|TRBV11-2|TRBD2
CASSLVGLASTDTQYF
TGTGCCAGCAGCCTGGTGGGACTAGCGAGCACAGATACGCAGTATTTT
>NA|TRBJ2-3|TRBV9|NA
CASSVVGGAWDTQYF
TGTGCCAGCAGCGTAGTTGGGGGGGCCTGGGATACGCAGTATTTT
>NA|TRBJ2-1|TRBV11-3|TRBD1
CASSSGTGSYNEQFF
TGTGCCAGCAGCTCCGGGACAGGGTCCTACAATGAGCAGTTCTTC
>NA|TRBJ1-6|TRBV10-3|TRBD1
CAISEMDRASSYNSPLHF
TGTGCCATCAGTGAAATGGACAGGGCGAGCTCCTATAATTCACCCCTCCACTTT
>NA|TRBJ2-1|TRBV5-6|NA
CASSLAGFDEQFF
TGTGCCAGCAGCTTGGCAGGGTTCGATGAGCAGTTCTTC
>NA|TRBJ2-1|TRBV30|NA
CAWGRGLYNEQFF
TGTGCCTGGGGCCGAGGCCTCTACAATGAGCAGTTCTTC
>NA|TRBJ2-1|TRBV4-1|TRBD2
CASSRLVTSGSGNEQFF
TGCGCCAGCAGCCGCCTCGTCACTAGCGGGAGCGGGAATGAGCAGTTCTTC
>NA|TRBJ2-3|TRBV27|TRBD1
CASTDRGGDTQYF
TGTGCCAGCACGGACAGGGGTGGAGATACGCAGTATTTT
>NA|TRBJ2-6|TRBV5-1|NA
CASSLNRVNSGANVLTF
TGCGCCAGCAGCTTGAACAGGGTAAACTCTGGGGCCAACGTCCTGACTTTC
>NA|TRBJ1-2|TRBV19|NA
CASSIFHRDGYGYTF
TGTGCCAGTAGTATTTTCCACAGGGATGGCTATGGCTACACCTTC
>NA|TRBJ1-5|TRBV5-3|NA
CARSQTHRDQPQHF
TGTGCCAGAAGCCAAACGCATCGGGATCAGCCCCAGCATTTT
>NA|TRBJ1-1|TRBV28|NA
CASSLSVGGYTEAFF
TGTGCCAGCAGTTTATCGGTCGGGGGATACACTGAAGCTTTCTTT
>NA|TRBJ1-5|TRBV30|NA
CAWRGRSSNQPQHF
TGTGCCTGGAGAGGCAGGTCTAGCAATCAGCCCCAGCATTTT
>NA|TRBJ1-4|TRBV30|TRBD1
CASGPGQGTEKLFF
TGTGCCTCGGGACCGGGACAGGGTACTGAAAAACTGTTTTTT
>once|TRBJ1-1|TRBV5-1|NA
CASSLRWGENTEAFF
TGCGCCAGCAGCTTGAGGTGGGGGGAGAACACTGAAGCTTTCTTT
>NA|TRBJ2-1|TRBV6-1|NA
CASSLHNEQFF
TGTGCCAGCAGCCTACACAATGAGCAGTTCTTC
>NA|TRBJ1-4|TRBV5-1|NA
CASSLARHNEKLFF
TGCGCCAGCAGCTTGGCGCGGCATAATGAAAAACTGTTTTTT
>NA|TRBJ2-3|TRBV5-4|NA
CASSPPGPQADTQYF
TGTGCCAGCAGCCCCCCAGGCCCCCAGGCAGATACGCAGTATTTT
>NA|TRBJ2-7|TRBV27|NA
CASSLSADGSYEQYF
TGTGCCAGCAGTTTATCAGCGGACGGTTCCTACGAGCAGTACTTC
>NA|TRBJ1-2|TRBV6-6|NA
CASSYDGGNYGYTF
TGTGCCAGCAGTTACGATGGAGGAAACTATGGCTACACCTTC
>NA|TRBJ2-5|TRBV19|TRBD1
CASSSRRGTGAQETQYF
TGTGCCAGTAGTTCCAGACGGGGGACAGGAGCGCAAGAGACCCAGTACTTC
>NA|TRBJ2-5|TRBV18|NA
CASSPLALGTQYF
TGTGCCAGCTCACCGCTAGCTTTGGGGACCCAGTACTTC
>NA|TRBJ1-5|TRBV9|TRBD1
CASSEGWDRGQPQHF
TGTGCCAGCAGCGAGGGGTGGGACAGGGGGCAGCCCCAGCATTTT
>NA|TRBJ2-3|TRBV9|NA
CASSVEVGGRDTQYF
TGTGCCAGCAGCGTAGAGGTGGGGGGGCGGGATACGCAGTATTTT
>NA|TRBJ2-3|TRBV5-1|TRBD1
CASSLGGGTGGLTDTQYF
TGCGCCAGCAGCTTGGGCGGCGGGACAGGGGGTCTAACAGATACGCAGTATTTT
>NA|TRBJ1-1|TRBV11-1|TRBD1
CASSSLFTGTVEAFF
TGTGCCAGCAGCTCCCTCTTCACCGGGACAGTTGAAGCTTTCTTT
>NA|TRBJ2-7|TRBV18|NA
CASSPNPRAYEQYF
TGTGCCAGCTCACCCAATCCCAGGGCCTACGAGCAGTACTTC
>NA|TRBJ2-2|TRBV5-6|NA
CASSLVRGNTGELFF
TGTGCCAGCAGCTTGGTGCGGGGGAACACCGGGGAGCTGTTTTTT
>NA|TRBJ2-7|TRBV6-6|NA
CASRSPQIYEQYF
TGTGCCAGCCGCTCCCCCCAGATCTACGAGCAGTACTTC
>once|TRBJ2-1|TRBV5-1|TRBD2
CASSSLTSGRSYEQFF
TGCGCCAGCAGCTCCTTGACTAGCGGGAGAAGCTATGAGCAGTTCTTC
>NA|TRBJ2-5|TRBV7-2|NA
CASSLVKSRETQYF
TGTGCCAGCAGCTTAGTTAAGAGCCGAGAGACCCAGTACTTC
>NA|TRBJ2-5|TRBV19|TRBD1
CASRETGYSETQYF
TGTGCCAGTAGGGAGACAGGGTATTCAGAGACCCAGTACTTC
>NA|TRBJ2-5|TRBV7-6|TRBD1
CASSLAPGQGTGTQYF
TGTGCCAGCAGCTTAGCTCCAGGGCAGGGGACAGGGACCCAGTACTTC
>NA|TRBJ1-2|TRBV29-1|NA
CSSLQGTHGYTF
TGCAGCTCACTACAGGGAACTCATGGCTACACCTTC
>NA|TRBJ1-5|TRBV6-6|NA
CASSTAGQPQHF
TGTGCCAGCAGTACCGCGGGTCAGCCCCAGCATTTT
>NA|TRBJ1-1|TRBV7-2|TRBD1
CASSLAGGVTEAFF
TGTGCCAGCAGCTTGGCAGGGGGCGTCACTGAAGCTTTCTTT
>NA|TRBJ2-5|TRBV15|NA
CATSSFGSQETQYF
TGTGCCACCAGCAGCTTTGGTAGCCAAGAGACCCAGTACTTC
>NA|TRBJ2-1|TRBV10-3|TRBD1
CAIRGRDREINEQFF
TGTGCCATCAGGGGGCGGGACAGGGAAATAAATGAGCAGTTCTTC
>NA|TRBJ1-2|TRBV10-3|TRBD1
CAISDRRQGEDYGYTF
TGTGCCATCAGTGATCGTAGACAGGGTGAAGACTATGGCTACACCTTC
>NA|TRBJ2-3|TRBV27|TRBD2
CASSSFLFGGGTDTQYF
TGTGCCAGCAGTTCCTTTCTCTTCGGGGGGGGCACAGATACGCAGTATTTT
>NA|TRBJ2-3|TRBV7-9|TRBD2
CASSLAAGGGNTQYF
TGTGCCAGCAGCTTAGCAGCGGGAGGTGGTAATACGCAGTATTTT